The present T cell receptor beta chain was sequenced within a study of blood T cells in healthy people across ages. Overall study findings and caveats: Naive CD4+ cells and diversity were both higher in long-lived donors than in aged donors.

Through a sample-barcoded 5' primer and a J-beta primer mix, a second PCR was run for roughly 6 to 12 cycles. The template-switch adaptor was a 5' adaptor with 12 random nucleotides. It tagged each cDNA molecule. TCRdb reprocessed the 5' RACE reads with MiXCR, giving one entry per CDR3 protein. The sample gives about 760,000 distinct CDR3 sequences, about 61% of which show up once; around a quarter is in the top ten. V was trimmed by 8 bases and J by 1 base, leaving 9 bases between them. Germline V gene lookup returns CDR1 MDHEN and CDR2 SYDVKM. This CDR3 is built from 14 residues. This clonotype was seen a few times. Its target is not known. A minimum of 7 million PBMCs was isolated per sample.

The material sequenced was blood. The chain couples TRBV28 to TRBJ1-6, with no clear D. This clonotype was obtained from a man between 40 and 49 years old in good health. CDR3: CASGRGSYNSPLHF. The CDR3, as DNA: TGTGCCAGCGGAAGAGGTTCCTATAATTCACCCCTCCACTTT.